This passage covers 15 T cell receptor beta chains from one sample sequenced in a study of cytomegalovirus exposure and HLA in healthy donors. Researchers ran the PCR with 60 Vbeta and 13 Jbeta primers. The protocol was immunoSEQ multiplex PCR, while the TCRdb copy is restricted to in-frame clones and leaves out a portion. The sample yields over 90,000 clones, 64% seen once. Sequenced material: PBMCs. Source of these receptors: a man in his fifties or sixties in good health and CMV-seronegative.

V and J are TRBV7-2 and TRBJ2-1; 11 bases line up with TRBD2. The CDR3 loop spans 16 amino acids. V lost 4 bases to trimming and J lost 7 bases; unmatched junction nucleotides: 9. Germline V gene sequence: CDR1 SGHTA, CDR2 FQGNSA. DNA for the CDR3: TGTGCCAGCAGCTATAATAGCGGGGGGGCCATGAATGAGCAGTTCTTC. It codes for CASSYNSGGAMNEQFF.

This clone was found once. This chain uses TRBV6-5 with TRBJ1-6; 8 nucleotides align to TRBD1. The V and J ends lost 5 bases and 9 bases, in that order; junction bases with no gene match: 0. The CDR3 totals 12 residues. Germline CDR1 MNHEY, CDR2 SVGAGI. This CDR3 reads CASSGTGSPLHF. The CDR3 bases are TGTGCCAGCAGTGGGACAGGTTCACCCCTCCACTTT.

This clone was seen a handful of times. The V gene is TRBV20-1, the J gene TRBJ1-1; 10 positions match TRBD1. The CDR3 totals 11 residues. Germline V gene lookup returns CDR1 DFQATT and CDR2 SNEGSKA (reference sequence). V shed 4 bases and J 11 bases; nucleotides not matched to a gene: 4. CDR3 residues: CSATTGGSAFF. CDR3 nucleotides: TGCAGTGCTACGACAGGGGGCTCGGCTTTCTTT.

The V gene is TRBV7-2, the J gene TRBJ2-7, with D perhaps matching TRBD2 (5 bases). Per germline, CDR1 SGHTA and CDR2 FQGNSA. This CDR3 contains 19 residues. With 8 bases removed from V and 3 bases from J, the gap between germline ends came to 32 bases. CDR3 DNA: TGTGCCAGCCAACTTGGAGGTTTACCCAGCCCGCTCGTACGCTACGAGCAGTACTTC. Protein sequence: CASQLGGLPSPLVRYEQYF.

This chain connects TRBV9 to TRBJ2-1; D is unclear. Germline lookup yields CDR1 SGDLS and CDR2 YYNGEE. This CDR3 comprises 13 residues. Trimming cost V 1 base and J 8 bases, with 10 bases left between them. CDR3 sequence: CASSVYWADEQFF. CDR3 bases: TGTGCCAGCAGCGTATACTGGGCCGATGAGCAGTTCTTC.

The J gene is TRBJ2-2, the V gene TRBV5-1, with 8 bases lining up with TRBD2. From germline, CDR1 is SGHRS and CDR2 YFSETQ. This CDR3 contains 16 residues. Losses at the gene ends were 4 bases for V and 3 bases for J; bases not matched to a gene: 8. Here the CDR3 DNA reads TGCGCCAGCAGCCAAGCAAGCGGGAGATACACCGGGGAGCTGTTTTTT. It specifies CASSQASGRYTGELFF.

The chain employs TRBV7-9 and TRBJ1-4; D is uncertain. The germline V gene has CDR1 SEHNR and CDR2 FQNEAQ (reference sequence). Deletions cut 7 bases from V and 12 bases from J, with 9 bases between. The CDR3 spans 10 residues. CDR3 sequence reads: CASKESELFF. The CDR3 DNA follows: TGTGCCAGCAAGGAAAGCGAACTGTTTTTT. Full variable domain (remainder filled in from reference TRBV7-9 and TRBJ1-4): DTGVSQNPRHKITKRGQNVTFRCDPISEHNRLYWYRQTLGQGPEFLTYFQNEAQLEKSRLLSDRFSAERPKGSFSTLEIQRTEQGDSAMYLCASKESELFFGSGTQLSVL.

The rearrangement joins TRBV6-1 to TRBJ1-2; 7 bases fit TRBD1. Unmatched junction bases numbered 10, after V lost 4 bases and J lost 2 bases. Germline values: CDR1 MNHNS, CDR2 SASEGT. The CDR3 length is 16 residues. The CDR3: CASSAPRQGMNYGYTF. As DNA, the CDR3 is TGTGCCAGCAGTGCCCCGCGACAGGGTATGAACTATGGCTACACCTTC.

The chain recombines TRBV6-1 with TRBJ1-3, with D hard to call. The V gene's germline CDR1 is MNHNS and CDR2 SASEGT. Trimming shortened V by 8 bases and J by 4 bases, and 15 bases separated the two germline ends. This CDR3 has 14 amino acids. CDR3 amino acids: CASGGYSKGNTIYF. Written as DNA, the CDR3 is TGTGCCAGCGGAGGGTATAGCAAAGGAAACACCATATATTTT.

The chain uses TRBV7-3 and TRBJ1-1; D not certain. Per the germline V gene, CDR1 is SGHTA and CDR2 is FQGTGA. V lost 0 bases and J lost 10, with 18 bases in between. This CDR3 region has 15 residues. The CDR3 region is CASSLTLGGFGSAFF. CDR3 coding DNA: TGTGCCAGCAGCTTAACGTTGGGAGGATTCGGGTCAGCTTTCTTT.

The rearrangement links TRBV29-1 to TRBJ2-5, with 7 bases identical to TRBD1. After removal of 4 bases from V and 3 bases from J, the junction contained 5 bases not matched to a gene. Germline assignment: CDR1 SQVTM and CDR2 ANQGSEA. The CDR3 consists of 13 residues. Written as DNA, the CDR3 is TGCAGCGTTGCCGGGACAGCAAAAGAGACCCAGTACTTC. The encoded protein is CSVAGTAKETQYF.

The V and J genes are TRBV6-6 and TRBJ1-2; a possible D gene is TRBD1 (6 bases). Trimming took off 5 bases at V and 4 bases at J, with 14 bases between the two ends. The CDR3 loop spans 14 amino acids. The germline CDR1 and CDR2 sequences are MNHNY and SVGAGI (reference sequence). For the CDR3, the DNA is TGTGCCAGCAGTCCCCAGACAGGAGCCTATGGCTACACCTTC. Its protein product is CASSPQTGAYGYTF.

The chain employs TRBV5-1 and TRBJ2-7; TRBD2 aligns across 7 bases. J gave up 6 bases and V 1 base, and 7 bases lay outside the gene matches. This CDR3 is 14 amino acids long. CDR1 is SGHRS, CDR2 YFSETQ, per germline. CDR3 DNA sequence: TGCGCCAGCAGCTTGCCTAGCGGAAGTGGCGAGCAGTACTTC. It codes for CASSLPSGSGEQYF. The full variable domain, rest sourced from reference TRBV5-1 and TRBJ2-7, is KAGVTQTPRYLIKTRGQQVTLSCSPISGHRSVSWYQQTPGQGLQFLFEYFSETQRNKGNFPGRFSGRQFSNSRSEMNVSTLELGDSALYLCASSLPSGSGEQYFGPGTRLTVT.

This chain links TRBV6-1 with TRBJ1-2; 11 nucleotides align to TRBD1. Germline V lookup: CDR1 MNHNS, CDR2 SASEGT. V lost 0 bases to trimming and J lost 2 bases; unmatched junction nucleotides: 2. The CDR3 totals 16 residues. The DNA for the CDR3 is TGTGCCAGCAGTGAAGCGGGGGACAGGGGGAACTATGGCTACACCTTC. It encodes CASSEAGDRGNYGYTF.

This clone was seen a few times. The CDR3 reads CASSPGLGNQPQHF. The DNA for the CDR3 is TGTGCCAGCTCACCAGGCCTTGGTAATCAGCCCCAGCATTTT. The genes are TRBV18 and TRBJ1-5; D unclear. With 2 bases removed from V and 4 bases from J, the gap between germline ends came to 9 bases. CDR1 is KGHSH and CDR2 is LQKENI in the germline V gene. The length of the CDR3 is 14 residues.